The entry below gives a single TCR beta chain sequence along with its context. Clones were read by immunoSEQ multiplex PCR, and TCRdb kept only the in-frame ones, dropping some. The sample consists of 300,000 to 400,000 clones, about 92% of them appearing once. Recovered status in Cohort 3 required two negative PCRs, clearance, or symptom resolution. This CDR3 has 14 amino acids. CDR1 LNHNV and CDR2 YYDKDF come from the germline V gene (reference sequence). V trimming: 2 bases; J trimming: 6 bases; junction bases outside the gene matches: 3. These data originate in a study of blood T cell repertoires in COVID-19. Study-level information: Acute-phase and convalescent COVID-19 samples originated in the United States, Italy and Spain.

Sequenced input: PBMCs or T cells enriched from blood (not recorded which). The J gene is TRBJ1-2, the V gene TRBV15; 10 nucleotides align to TRBD1. This clonotype was obtained from a man aged 55 to 69 who had recovered from COVID-19. CDR3 nucleotides: TGTGCCACCAGCAGAACCGGGACAGGGGATGGCTACACCTTC. It translates to CATSRTGTGDGYTF.